Reported below is one TCR beta chain. This clonotype was observed at least ten times. It has no known antigen specificity. Per-base qualities were not stored, and no clone one base away is much larger. This entry is derived from a study of T cell repertoires in cytomegalovirus infection (dated by TCRdb to between 2018 and 2020). Regarding the complete study: The HLA type of each donor mattered for the analysis, because public TCR beta signatures pointed to carriage of CMV infection along with the matching HLA type.

The CDR3 measures 13 amino acids from cysteine to phenylalanine. Only CDR3 DNA remains: 39 bases, in frame from the first base. The germline V gene specifies SGHTA as CDR1 and FQGNSA as CDR2. Trimmed from V: 6 bases; trimmed from J: 6 bases; junction bases lacking a gene match: 8. Study-wide conclusions, independent of this receptor: Carriers of CMV infection plus the relevant HLA type were discriminated by the cumulative frequency of public TCR beta family members in the study cohort and in an independent approximately 350-donor cohort. The ex vivo response was dominated by HLA-C-restricted CMV-specific TCR beta clonotypes, and the single most frequent clonotype in two of eight donors was supplied by these HLA-C-restricted clonotypes.

Sequencing relied on an Illumina HiSeq 1500. Clones were called with MiXCR by TCRdb after fastp trimmed the public reads at Q25, and only in-frame beta chains were retained. A single entry per CDR3 protein holds the most common genes and DNA from its merged rows. Here the sample has approximately 71,000 distinct CDR3 sequences; 3% to 4.5% occur a single time. The top ten clones comprise under 25% of the sample. The receptor was derived from a human donor in good health (CMV status not recorded). Some clones in this sample may be carry-over from other donors' samples. Sequenced material: PBMCs. The chain is encoded by TRBV7-2 joined to TRBJ2-7; TRBD2 matches 7 bases in the middle. The nucleotide sequence is TGTGCCAGCAGGCCGGGGGGTTTCGGCGAGCAGTACTTC. Its product reads: CASRPGGFGEQYF.